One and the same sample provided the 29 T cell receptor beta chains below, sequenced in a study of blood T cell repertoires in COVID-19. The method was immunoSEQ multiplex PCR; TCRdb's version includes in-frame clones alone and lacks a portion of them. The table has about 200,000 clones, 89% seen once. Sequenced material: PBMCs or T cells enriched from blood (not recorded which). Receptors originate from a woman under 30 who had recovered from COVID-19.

CDR3 nucleotides: TGTGCCAGCAGCTTGGTGGGAGGGGCAGCTGAAGCTTTCTTT. It translates to CASSLVGGAAEAFF. V gene TRBV5-4 combines with J gene TRBJ1-1; weak D call: TRBD1 (5 bases). Deletions cut 0 bases from V and 6 bases from J, with 12 bases between. The germline gives CDR1 SGHNT, CDR2 YYREEE (reference sequence). This CDR3 spans 14 amino acids.

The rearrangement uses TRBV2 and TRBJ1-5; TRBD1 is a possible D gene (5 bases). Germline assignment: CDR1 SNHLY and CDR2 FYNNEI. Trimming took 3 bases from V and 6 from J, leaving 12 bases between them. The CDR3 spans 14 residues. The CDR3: CASSEGGVGQPQHF. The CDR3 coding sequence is TGTGCCAGCAGTGAGGGGGGAGTCGGTCAGCCCCAGCATTTT.

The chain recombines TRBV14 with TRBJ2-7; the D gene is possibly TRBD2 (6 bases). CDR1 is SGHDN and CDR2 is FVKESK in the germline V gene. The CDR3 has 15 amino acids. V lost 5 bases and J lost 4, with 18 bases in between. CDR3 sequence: CASSFYAGPFYEQYF. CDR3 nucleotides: TGTGCCAGCAGCTTTTATGCGGGACCCTTTTACGAGCAGTACTTC. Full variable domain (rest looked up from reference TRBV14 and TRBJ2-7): EAGVTQFPSHSVIEKGQTVTLRCDPISGHDNLYWYRRVMGKEIKFLLHFVKESKQDESGMPNNRFLAERTGGTYSTLKVQPAELEDSGVYFCASSFYAGPFYEQYFGPGTRLTVT.

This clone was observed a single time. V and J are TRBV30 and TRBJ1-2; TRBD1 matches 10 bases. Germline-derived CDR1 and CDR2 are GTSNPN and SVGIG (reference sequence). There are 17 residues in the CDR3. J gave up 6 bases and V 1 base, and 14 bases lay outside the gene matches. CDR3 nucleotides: TGTGCCTGGAGTGGAAAGGGACAGGGGCCCGGGGAAGATGGCTACACCTTC. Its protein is CAWSGKGQGPGEDGYTF.

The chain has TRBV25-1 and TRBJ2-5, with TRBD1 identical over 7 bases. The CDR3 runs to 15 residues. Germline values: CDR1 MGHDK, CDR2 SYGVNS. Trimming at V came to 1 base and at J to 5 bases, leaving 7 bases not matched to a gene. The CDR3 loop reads CASSESGQVGETQYF. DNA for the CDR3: TGTGCCAGCAGTGAATCAGGACAGGTGGGCGAGACCCAGTACTTC.

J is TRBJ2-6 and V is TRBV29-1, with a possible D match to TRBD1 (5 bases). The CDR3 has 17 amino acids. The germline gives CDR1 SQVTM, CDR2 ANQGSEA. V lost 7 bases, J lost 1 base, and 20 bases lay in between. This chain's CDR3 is CSAFAPDIRSGANVLTF. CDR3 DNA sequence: TGCAGCGCCTTCGCCCCGGACATAAGGTCTGGGGCCAACGTCCTGACTTTC.

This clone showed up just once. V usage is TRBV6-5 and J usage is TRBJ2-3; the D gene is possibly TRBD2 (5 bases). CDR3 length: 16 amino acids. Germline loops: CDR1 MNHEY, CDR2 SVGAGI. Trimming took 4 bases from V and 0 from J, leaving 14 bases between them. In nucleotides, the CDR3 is TGTGCCAGCAGTTTAACTCAACGGGGAAGCACAGATACGCAGTATTTT. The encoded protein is CASSLTQRGSTDTQYF.

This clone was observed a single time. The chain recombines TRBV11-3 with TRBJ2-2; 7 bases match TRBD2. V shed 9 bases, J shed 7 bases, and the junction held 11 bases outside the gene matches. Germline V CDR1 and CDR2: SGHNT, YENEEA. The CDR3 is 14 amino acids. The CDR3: CASTAGEMHGELFF. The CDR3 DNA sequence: TGTGCCAGTACGGCGGGGGAAATGCACGGGGAGCTGTTTTTT.

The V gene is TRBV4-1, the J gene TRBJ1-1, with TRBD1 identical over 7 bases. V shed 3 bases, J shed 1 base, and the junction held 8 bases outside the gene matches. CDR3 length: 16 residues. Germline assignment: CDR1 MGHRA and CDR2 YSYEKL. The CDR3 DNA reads TGCGCCAGCAGCCAGTGGGACAGACAAGAGAACACTGAAGCTTTCTTT. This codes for CASSQWDRQENTEAFF.

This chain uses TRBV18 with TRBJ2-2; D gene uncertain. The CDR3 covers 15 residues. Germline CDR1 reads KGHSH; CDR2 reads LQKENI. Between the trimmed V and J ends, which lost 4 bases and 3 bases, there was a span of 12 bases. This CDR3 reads CASSQAGSDTGELFF. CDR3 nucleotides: TGTGCCAGCTCACAAGCAGGATCGGACACCGGGGAGCTGTTTTTT.

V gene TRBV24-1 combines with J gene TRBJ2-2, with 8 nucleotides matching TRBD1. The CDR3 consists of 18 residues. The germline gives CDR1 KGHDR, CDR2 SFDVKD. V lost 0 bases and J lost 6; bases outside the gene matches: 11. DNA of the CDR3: TGTGCCACCAGTGATTTGGGTCCGGGACAGGTGACCGCCGGGGAGCTGTTTTTT. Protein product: CATSDLGPGQVTAGELFF.

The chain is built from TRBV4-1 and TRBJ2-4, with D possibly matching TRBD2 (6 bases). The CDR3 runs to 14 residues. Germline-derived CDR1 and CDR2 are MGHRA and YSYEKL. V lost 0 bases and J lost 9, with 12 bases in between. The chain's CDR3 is CASSQESLGGIQYF. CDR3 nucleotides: TGCGCCAGCAGCCAAGAAAGTTTGGGGGGCATTCAGTACTTC.

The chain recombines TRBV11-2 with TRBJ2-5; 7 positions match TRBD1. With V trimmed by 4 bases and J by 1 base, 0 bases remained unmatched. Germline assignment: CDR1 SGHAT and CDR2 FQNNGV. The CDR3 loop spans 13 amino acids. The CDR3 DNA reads TGTGCCAGCAGCTGGACAGGCCAAGAGACCCAGTACTTC. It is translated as CASSWTGQETQYF.

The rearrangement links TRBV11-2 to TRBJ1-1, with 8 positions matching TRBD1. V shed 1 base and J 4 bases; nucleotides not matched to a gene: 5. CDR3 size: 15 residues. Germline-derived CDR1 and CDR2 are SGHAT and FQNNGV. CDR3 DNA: TGTGCCAGCAGCTTAGTTCGCAGGGGGCTCACTGAAGCTTTCTTT. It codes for CASSLVRRGLTEAFF.

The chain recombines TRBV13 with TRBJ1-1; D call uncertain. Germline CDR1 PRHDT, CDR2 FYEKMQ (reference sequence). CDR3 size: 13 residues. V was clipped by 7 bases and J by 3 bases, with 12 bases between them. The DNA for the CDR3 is TGTGCCAGCATACTCACCGGGTACACTGAAGCTTTCTTT. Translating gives CASILTGYTEAFF.

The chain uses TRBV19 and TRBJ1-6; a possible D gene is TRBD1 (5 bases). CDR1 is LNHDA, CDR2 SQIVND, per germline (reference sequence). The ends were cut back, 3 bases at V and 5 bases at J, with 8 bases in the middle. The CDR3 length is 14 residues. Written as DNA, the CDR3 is TGTGCCAGTAGTATCGGGGGAAATAATTCACCCCTCCACTTT. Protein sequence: CASSIGGNNSPLHF.

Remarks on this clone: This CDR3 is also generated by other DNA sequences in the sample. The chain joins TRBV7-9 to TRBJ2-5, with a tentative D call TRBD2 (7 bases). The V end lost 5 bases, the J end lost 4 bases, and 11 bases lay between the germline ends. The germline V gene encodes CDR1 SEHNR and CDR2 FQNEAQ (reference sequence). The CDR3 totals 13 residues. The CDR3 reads CASSLGGVETQYF. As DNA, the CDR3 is TGTGCCAGCAGCCTAGGGGGGGTAGAGACCCAGTACTTC.

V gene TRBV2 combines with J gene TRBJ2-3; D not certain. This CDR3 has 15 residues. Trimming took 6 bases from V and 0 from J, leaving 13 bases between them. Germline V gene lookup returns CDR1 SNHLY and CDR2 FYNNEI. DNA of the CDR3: TGTGCCAGCAGACCCCCCCCAGATAGCACAGATACGCAGTATTTT. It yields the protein CASRPPPDSTDTQYF.

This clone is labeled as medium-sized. The CDR3 DNA reads as TGTGCCAGCAGCCCCAGGGAGGGGGAACTAGGGGACGAAAAACTGTTTTTT. Translating it yields CASSPREGELGDEKLFF. This chain connects TRBV9 to TRBJ1-4, with D tentatively TRBD1 (6 bases). Germline assignment: CDR1 SGDLS and CDR2 YYNGEE. CDR3 length: 17 residues. With 4 bases removed from V and 8 bases from J, the gap between germline ends came to 24 bases.

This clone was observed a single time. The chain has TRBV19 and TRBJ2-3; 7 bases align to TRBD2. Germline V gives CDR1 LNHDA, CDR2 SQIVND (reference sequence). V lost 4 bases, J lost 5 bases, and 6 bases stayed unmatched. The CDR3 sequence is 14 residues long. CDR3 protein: CASSRQPGGDTQYF. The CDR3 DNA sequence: TGTGCCAGTAGTAGGCAGCCGGGGGGAGATACGCAGTATTTT.

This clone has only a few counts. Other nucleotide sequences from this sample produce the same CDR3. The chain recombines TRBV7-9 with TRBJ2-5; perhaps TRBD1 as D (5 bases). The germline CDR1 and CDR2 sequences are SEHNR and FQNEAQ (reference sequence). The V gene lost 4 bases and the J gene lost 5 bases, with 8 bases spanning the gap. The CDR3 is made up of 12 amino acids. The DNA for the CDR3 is TGTGCCAGCAGCTACAACAGGGAGACCCAGTACTTC. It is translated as CASSYNRETQYF.

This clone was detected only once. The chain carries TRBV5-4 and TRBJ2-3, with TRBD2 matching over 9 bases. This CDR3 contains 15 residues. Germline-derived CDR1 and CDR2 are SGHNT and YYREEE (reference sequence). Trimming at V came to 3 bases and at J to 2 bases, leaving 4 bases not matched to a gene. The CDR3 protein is CASSSGGGATDTQYF. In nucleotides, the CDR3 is TGTGCCAGCAGCTCTGGCGGGGGGGCCACAGATACGCAGTATTTT.

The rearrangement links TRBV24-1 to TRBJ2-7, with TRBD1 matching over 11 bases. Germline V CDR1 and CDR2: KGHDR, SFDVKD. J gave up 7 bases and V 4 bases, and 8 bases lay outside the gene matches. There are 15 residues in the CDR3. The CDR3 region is CATSDPGQGDGEQYF. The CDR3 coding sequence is TGTGCCACCAGTGACCCGGGACAGGGGGATGGGGAGCAGTACTTC.

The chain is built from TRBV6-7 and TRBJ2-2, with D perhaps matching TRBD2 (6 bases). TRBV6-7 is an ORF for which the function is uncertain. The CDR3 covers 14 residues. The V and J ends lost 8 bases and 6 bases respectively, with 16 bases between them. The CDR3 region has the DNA TGTGCCAGCGTTATTAGGCGGGGCTCCGGGGAGCTGTTTTTT. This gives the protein CASVIRRGSGELFF.

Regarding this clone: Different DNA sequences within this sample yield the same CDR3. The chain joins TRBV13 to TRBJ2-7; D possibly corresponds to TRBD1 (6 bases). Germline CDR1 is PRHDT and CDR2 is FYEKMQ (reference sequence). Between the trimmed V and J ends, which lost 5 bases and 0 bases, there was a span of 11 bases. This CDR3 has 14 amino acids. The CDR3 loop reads CASSPRGSSYEQYF. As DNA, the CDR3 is TGTGCCAGCAGCCCCAGGGGTAGCTCCTACGAGCAGTACTTC.

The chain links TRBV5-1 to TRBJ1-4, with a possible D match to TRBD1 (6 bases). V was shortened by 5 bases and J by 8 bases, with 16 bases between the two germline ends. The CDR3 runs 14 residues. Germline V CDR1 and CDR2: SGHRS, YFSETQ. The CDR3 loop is CASRSGAPREKLFF. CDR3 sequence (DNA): TGCGCCAGCAGATCAGGGGCCCCCAGGGAAAAACTGTTTTTT.

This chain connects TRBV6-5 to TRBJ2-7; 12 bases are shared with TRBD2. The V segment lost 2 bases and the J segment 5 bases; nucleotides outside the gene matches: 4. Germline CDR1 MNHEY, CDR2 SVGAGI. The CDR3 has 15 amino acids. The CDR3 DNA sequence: TGTGCCAGCAGTTACCTAGCGGGGGGGTCTAACGAGCAGTACTTC. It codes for CASSYLAGGSNEQYF.

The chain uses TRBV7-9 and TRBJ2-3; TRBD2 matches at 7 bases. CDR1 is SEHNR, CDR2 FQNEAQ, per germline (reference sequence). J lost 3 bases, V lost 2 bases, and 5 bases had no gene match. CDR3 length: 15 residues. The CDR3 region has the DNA TGTGCCAGCAGCTTACCCTGGGGGGGGACAGATACGCAGTATTTT. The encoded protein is CASSLPWGGTDTQYF.

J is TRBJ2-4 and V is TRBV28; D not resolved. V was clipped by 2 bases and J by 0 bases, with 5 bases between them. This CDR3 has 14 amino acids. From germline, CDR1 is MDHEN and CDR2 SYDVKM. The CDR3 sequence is CASSLELAKNIQYF. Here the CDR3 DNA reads TGTGCCAGCAGTTTAGAGCTAGCCAAAAACATTCAGTACTTC.